The 5 T cell receptor beta chains below come from one sample, sequenced in a study of cytomegalovirus exposure and HLA in healthy donors. Primers for the PCR totalled 60 Vbeta and 13 Jbeta. TCRdb's copy holds only in-frame clones and misses some; the assay was immunoSEQ multiplex PCR. Its listing shows approximately 61,000 clones. The specimen was PBMCs. The receptors were sampled from a woman between 18 and 29 years old in good health and CMV-seronegative.

This rearrangement joins TRBV5-4 to TRBJ1-1, with D possibly TRBD1 on 6 matching bases. The CDR3 loop spans 14 amino acids. Germline CDR1 and CDR2: SGHNT and YYREEE (reference sequence). V was shortened by 4 bases and J by 0 bases, with 10 bases between the two germline ends. CDR3 amino acids: CASSDGQMNTEAFF. DNA for the CDR3: TGTGCCAGCAGCGACGGACAGATGAACACTGAAGCTTTCTTT.

The chain links TRBV5-4 to TRBJ1-2; a weak D match, TRBD1 (5 bases). The CDR3 extends over 15 amino acids. Between the trimmed V and J ends, which lost 0 bases and 3 bases, there was a span of 12 bases. Germline V gene data show CDR1 as SGHNT and CDR2 as YYREEE (reference sequence). The CDR3 here is CASSLVPGGDYGYTF. The CDR3 region has the DNA TGTGCCAGCAGCTTGGTCCCGGGGGGTGACTATGGCTACACCTTC.

The V gene is TRBV5-1, the J gene TRBJ1-1; TRBD1 agrees at 8 bases. The J segment lost 4 bases and the V segment lost 4 bases, leaving 9 bases of the junction unmatched. The V gene's germline CDR1 is SGHRS and CDR2 YFSETQ. The CDR3 is 15 amino acids. The CDR3 bases are TGCGCCAGCAGCCCCGGACAGGGTAGTAGCACTGAAGCTTTCTTT. It encodes CASSPGQGSSTEAFF.

The genes are TRBV2 and TRBJ2-3; the match to TRBD2 covers 11 bases. Trimming at V came to 4 bases and at J to 4 bases, leaving 7 bases not matched to a gene. The CDR3 contains 16 residues. Germline CDR1 is SNHLY and CDR2 is FYNNEI. CDR3 nucleotide sequence: TGTGCCAGCAGTGTTACTAGCGGGAGAAGCCCAGATACGCAGTATTTT. It yields the protein CASSVTSGRSPDTQYF.

The CDR3 loop reads CAISGSPGQGTRYEQYF. CDR3 nucleotides: TGTGCCATCAGTGGCTCTCCGGGACAGGGGACTCGATACGAGCAGTACTTC. The chain is built from TRBV10-3 and TRBJ2-7; 10 bases align to TRBD1. The CDR3 runs to 17 residues. The V and J ends lost 4 bases and 4 bases, in that order; junction bases with no gene match: 13. Per germline, CDR1 ENHRY and CDR2 SYGVKD.